Sequencing of this T cell receptor (beta chain) was carried out in a study of metastatic and nonmetastatic thyroid tumors. For the study at large: Thyroid patients, malignant and benign, had repertoires compared across blood and tumor or nodule tissue. Study findings and constraints: For both blood and tumor, malignant thyroid tumors reportedly showed significantly higher TCR beta diversity than benign nodules did.

This clone was observed a few times. Its matching antigen is unknown. How the authors handled the data: Clinicopathological groups differed in CDR3, with these differences serving to build a distant-metastasis classifier for papillary thyroid cancer. TCRdb reanalyzed the PCR reads via MiXCR. The V and J calls were determined by TCRdb, not by the authors. The sample comprises about 30,000 clones, under 25% of which are singletons, and about 2.5% rests with the top ten. Thyroid surgery was performed in patients who had received no treatment beforehand. CDR3 length: 14 amino acids. Looked up from germline, CDR1 is MNHEY and CDR2 is SVGEGT. V lost 5 bases to trimming and J lost 0 bases, with 10 bases between them.

The V call is TRBV6-2 or TRBV6-3, the J call TRBJ1-2; D possibly corresponds to TRBD1 (5 bases). The clonotype comes from a female donor with papillary thyroid cancer or a benign thyroid nodule (not recorded which). Some clones in this sample may be carry-over from other donors' samples. Sequenced: blood. The CDR3 DNA is TGTGCCAGCAGTCTGGGGGGAGCTAACTATGGCTACACCTTC. It is translated as CASSLGGANYGYTF.